This is a list of T cell receptor beta chains from one sample in a study of Ad26.COV2.S vaccination and SARS-CoV-2 variants. Assay used: immunoSEQ multiplex PCR; TCRdb lists only in-frame clones, some missing. The table lists around 270,000 clones, around 90% of them singletons, with 2.9% in the top ten. The sequenced sample was peripheral blood, obtained in a trial of Ad26.COV2.S vaccine versus placebo. Receptors were obtained from a person between 18 and 65 years old who received the Ad26.COV2.S COVID-19 vaccine or a placebo. The conserved cysteine and the conserved F or W are not part of the CDR3 here.

v_gene,j_gene,CDR3aa
TRBV18,TRBJ1-1,ASSPPGQGSEAF
TRBV6-4,TRBJ1-6,ASSSSEAGSPLH
TRBV6-6,TRBJ2-4,ASSELAKNIQY
TRBV3-1/TRBV3-2,TRBJ2-1,ASSSSLASGRVYNEQF
TRBV12-3/TRBV12-4,TRBJ2-1,ASSLTSGNEQF
TRBV20-1,TRBJ1-1,SAASLEAF
TRBV9,TRBJ2-5,ASSVGSIPGWETQY
TRBV2,TRBJ1-3,ASTGGEGNTIY
TRBV19,TRBJ1-6,ASSILPLDSYNSPLH
TRBV7-5,TRBJ1-6,ARSSGRSYNSPLH
TRBV3-1/TRBV3-2,TRBJ2-3,ASSLIGGEDWTDTQY
TRBV19,TRBJ2-7,ASSIRGVSNEQY
TRBV5-6,TRBJ1-2,ASSLGVSLTYGYT
TRBV5-4,TRBJ2-7,ASSFGQFSYEQY
TRBV5-6,TRBJ2-5,ASSSAGRNEETQY
TRBV30,TRBJ1-5,AFSRDRGSQPQH
TRBV4-1,TRBJ2-1,ASSHPRTIGNEQF
TRBV30,TRBJ1-5,AWSEGTGHTAQH
TRBV14,TRBJ2-1,ASSHLLAGEHYNEQF
TRBV23-1,TRBJ1-3,ASSQRHRPFSGNTIY
TRBV5-1,TRBJ2-2,ASSLVSGGSTGELF
TRBV11-2,TRBJ2-3,ASSLTPDTQY
TRBV9,TRBJ2-5,ASSPRGQVGETQY
TRBV11-3,TRBJ2-1,ASSLGYRDHNEQF
TRBV19,TRBJ2-2,ASSAGTWNTGELF
TRBV2,TRBJ2-3,ASSEAWRNADTQY
TRBV27,TRBJ2-1,ASSSLAGARWDNEQF
TRBV6-5,TRBJ2-5,ASSQRGQQETQY
TRBV5-8,TRBJ1-5,ASSLDPGFRNQPQH
TRBV27,TRBJ2-3,ASTSFRGAKHTDTQY
TRBV7-9,TRBJ2-5,ASSYVTGFKETQY
TRBV29-1,TRBJ2-1,SVEKLAGRNEQF
TRBV7-9,TRBJ2-6,ASSPTSGANVLT
TRBV9,TRBJ2-3,ASSAGLGRGPTDTQY
TRBV4-1,TRBJ2-1,ASSLTGNNEQF
TRBV6-5,TRBJ1-5,ASRPPPGCQPQH
TRBV27,TRBJ2-3,ASSLGASGGQY
TRBV9,TRBJ1-3,ASSGAISGNTIY
TRBV9,TRBJ2-5,ASSVGYSGVQETQY
TRBV14,TRBJ1-2,ASSQEPGGDYGYT
TRBV7-2,TRBJ1-1,ASRLRTVANTEAF
TRBV21-1,TRBJ1-3,ASSKGESEGSSSGNTIY
TRBV20-1,TRBJ1-2,SARDQLGYT
TRBV19,TRBJ2-5,ASSIGTGRETQY
TRBV30,TRBJ1-5,AWSGQVDQPQH
TRBV6-4,TRBJ2-1,ASSDGTDYNEQF
TRBV7-9,TRBJ2-1,ASSLGLYNEQF
TRBV2,TRBJ1-2,ASSEWDYGYT
TRBV27,TRBJ2-7,ASSHRDSGSYEQY
TRBV7-3,TRBJ1-2,ASSPTGQLYYGYT
TRBV20-1,TRBJ1-2,SASGGRLGYT
TRBV14,TRBJ2-1,ASSLAGIRQF
TRBV7-6,TRBJ2-5,AGSKPGQGEETQY
TRBV10-3,TRBJ2-3,AINGGLITDTQY
TRBV2,TRBJ2-5,ASSELGTSEHYRETQY